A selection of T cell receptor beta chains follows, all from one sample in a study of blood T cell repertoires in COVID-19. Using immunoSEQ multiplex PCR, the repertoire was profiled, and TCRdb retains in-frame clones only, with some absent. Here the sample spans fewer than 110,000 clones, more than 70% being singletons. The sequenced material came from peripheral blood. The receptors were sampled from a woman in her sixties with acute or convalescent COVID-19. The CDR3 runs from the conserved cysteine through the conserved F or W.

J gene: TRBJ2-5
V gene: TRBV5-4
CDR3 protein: CASSLGQGVETQYF

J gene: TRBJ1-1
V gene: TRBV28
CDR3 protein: CASRGPVGRAEAFF

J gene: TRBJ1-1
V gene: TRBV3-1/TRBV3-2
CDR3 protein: CASSQGGMNTEAFF

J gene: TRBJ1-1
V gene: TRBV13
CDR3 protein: CASSLSVNTEAFF

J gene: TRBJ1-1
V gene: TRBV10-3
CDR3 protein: CAISESQGNTEAFF

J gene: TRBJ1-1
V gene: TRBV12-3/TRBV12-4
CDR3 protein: CASSNNRGTEAFF

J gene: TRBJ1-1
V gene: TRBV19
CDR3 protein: CASSMGDRVGTAEAFF

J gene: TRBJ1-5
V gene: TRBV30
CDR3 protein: CAWSKGENQPQHF

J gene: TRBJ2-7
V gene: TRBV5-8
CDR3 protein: CASSFGRAHEQYF

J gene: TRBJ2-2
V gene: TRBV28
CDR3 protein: CASSLFAGGHGELFF

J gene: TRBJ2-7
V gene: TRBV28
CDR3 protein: CASSITGTGTREQYF

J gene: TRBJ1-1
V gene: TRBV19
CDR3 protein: CASSILGTLNTEAFF

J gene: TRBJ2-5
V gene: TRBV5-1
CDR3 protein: CASSLGPSEETQYF

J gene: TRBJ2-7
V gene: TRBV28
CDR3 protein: CASNSSPLYEQYF

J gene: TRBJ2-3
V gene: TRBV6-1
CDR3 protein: CASSAWGLSDGDTQYF

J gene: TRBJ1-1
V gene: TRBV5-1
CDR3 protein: CASSLGRNLGGTEAFF

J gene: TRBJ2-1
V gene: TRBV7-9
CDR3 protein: CASSLVLDEQFF

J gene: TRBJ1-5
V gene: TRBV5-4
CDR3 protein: CASSLGGNSNQPQHF

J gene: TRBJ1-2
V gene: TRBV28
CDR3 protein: CASSFSSYGYTF

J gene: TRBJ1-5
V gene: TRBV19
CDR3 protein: CASSKGLKMISNQPQHF

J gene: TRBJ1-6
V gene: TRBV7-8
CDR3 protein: CASSLPPQTTGSPLHF

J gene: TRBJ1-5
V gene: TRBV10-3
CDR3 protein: CAISERGTAAGRQPQHF

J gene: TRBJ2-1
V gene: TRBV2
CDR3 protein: CASSEDRGSYNEQFF

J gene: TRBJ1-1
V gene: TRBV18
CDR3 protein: CASSQGTGRVAEAFF

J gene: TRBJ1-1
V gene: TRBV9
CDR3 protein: CASSAGAGGTEAFF

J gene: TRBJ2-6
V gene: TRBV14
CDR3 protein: CASSPTGPTLSGANVLTF